The TCR beta chain described here comes from a study of T-cell reconstitution after alpha-beta-depleted transplantation in children. V lost 0 bases to trimming and J lost 6 bases; unmatched junction nucleotides: 5. CDR1 is MNHEY and CDR2 is SVGEGT in the germline V gene. CDR3 length: 15 amino acids. Researchers prepared the TCRbeta library using unique molecular identifiers, the study reports. TCRdb analysed the PCR reads with MiXCR anew, one entry per CDR3 protein. The sample holds 200,000 to 250,000 distinct CDR3 sequences, around 12% seen once. The rearrangement uses TRBV6-2 or TRBV6-3 and TRBJ1-2; 9 bases line up with TRBD1. The starting material was PBMCs from the stem cell graft donor, obtained from the stem cell graft. The sequence came from a human donor who donated a stem cell graft to a child with acute lymphoblastic leukemia. In DNA, the CDR3 is TGTGCCAGCAGTTACTCGCGGGACAGGGTAAATGGCTACACCTTC. Amino acid sequence: CASSYSRDRVNGYTF.